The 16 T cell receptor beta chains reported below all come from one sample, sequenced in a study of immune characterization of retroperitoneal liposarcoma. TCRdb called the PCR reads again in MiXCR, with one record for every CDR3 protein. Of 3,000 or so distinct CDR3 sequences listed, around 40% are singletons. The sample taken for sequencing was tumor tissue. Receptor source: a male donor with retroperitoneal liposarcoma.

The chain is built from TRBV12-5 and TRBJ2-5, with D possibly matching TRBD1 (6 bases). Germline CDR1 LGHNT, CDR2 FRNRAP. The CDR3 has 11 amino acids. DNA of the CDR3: TGTGCCACCCTGGGGGCTAATGAGCAGTACTTC. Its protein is CATLGANEQYF. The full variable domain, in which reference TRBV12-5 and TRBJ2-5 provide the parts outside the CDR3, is DARVTQTPRHKVTEMGQEVTMRCQPILGHNTVFWYRQTMMQGLELLAYFRNRAPLDDSGMPKDRFSAEMPDATLATLKIQPSEPRDSAVYFCATLGANEQYFGPGTRLLVL.

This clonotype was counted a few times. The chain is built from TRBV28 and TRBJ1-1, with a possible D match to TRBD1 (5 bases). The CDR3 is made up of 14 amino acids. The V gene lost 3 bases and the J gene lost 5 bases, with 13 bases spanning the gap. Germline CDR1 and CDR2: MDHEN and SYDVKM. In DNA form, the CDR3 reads TGTGCCAGCAGTTTCGCGGGGACTTTAACTGAAGCTTTCTTT. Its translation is CASSFAGTLTEAFF.

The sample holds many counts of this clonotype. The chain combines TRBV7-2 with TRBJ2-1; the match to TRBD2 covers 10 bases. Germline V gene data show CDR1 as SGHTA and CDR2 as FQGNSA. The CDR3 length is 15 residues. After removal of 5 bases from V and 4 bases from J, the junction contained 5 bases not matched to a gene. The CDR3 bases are TGTGCCAGCAGCCTAGGACTAGCGGATTACAATGAGCAGTTCTTC. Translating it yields CASSLGLADYNEQFF.

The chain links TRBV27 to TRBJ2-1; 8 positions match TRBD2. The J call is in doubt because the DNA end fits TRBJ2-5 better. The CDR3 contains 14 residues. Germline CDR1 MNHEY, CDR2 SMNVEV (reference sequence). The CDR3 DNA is TGTGCCAGCAGTCCGGGGGGGAGCCTGGAGACCCAGTACTTC. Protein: CASSPGGSLETQYF.

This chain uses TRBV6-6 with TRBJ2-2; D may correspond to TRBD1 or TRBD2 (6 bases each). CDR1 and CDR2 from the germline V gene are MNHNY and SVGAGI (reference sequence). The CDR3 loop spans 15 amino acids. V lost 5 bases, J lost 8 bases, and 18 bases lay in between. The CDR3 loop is CASSTRAGAGGELFF. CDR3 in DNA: TGTGCCAGCAGTACCCGGGCAGGGGCGGGGGGGGAGCTGTTTTTT.

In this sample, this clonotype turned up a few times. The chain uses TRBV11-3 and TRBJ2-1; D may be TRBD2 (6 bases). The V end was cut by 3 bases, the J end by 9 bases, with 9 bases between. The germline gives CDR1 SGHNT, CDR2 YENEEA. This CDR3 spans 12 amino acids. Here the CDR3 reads CASSFGTSEQFF. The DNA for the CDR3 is TGTGCCAGCAGCTTTGGGACTTCTGAGCAGTTCTTC. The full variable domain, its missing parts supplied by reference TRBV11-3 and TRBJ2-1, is EAGVVQSPRYKIIEKKQPVAFWCNPISGHNTLYWYLQNLGQGPELLIRYENEEAVDDSQLPKDRFSAERLKGVDSTLKIQPAELGDSAVYLCASSFGTSEQFFGPGTRLTVL.

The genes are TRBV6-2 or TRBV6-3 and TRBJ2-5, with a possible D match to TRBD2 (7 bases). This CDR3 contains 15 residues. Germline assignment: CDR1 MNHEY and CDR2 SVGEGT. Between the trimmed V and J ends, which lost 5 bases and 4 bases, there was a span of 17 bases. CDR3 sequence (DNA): TGTGCCAGCAGTACAAGGGGGGGGTCGGGAGAGACCCAGTACTTC. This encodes CASSTRGGSGETQYF.

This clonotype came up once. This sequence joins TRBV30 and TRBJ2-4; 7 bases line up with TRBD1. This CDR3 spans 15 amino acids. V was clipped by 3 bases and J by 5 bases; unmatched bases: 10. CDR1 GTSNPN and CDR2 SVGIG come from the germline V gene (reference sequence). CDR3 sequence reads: CAWSLITGTENIQYF. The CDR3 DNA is TGTGCCTGGAGCCTAATAACCGGGACAGAAAACATTCAGTACTTC.

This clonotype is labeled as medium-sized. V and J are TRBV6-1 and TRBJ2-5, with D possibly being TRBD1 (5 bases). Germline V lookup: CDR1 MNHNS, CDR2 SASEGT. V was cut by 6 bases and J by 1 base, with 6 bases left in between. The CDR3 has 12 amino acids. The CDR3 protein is CASRDSQETQYF. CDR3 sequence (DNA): TGTGCCAGCAGAGACAGCCAAGAGACCCAGTACTTC.

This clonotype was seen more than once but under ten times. As DNA, the CDR3 is TGTGCCAGCAGTTCCGACAGGAGTGGAAACACCATATATTTT. This codes for CASSSDRSGNTIYF. The chain is built from TRBV6-5 and TRBJ1-3, with a weak D call TRBD1 (6 bases). Germline V gives CDR1 MNHEY, CDR2 SVGAGI. Trimming took 4 bases from V and 3 from J, leaving 10 bases between them. CDR3 length equals 14 residues.

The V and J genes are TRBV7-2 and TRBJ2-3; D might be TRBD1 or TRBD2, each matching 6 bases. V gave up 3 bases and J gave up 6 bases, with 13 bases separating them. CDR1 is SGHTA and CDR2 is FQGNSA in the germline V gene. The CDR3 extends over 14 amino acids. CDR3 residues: CASSLGAGTDTQYF. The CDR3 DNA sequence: TGTGCCAGCAGCTTGGGGGCGGGGACCGATACGCAGTATTTT.

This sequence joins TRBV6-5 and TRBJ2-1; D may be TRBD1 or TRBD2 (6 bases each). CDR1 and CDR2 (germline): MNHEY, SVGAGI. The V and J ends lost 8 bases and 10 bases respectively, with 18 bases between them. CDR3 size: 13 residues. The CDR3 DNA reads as TGTGCCAGCCGCCGTTGGGACGGGGGCGAGCAGTTCTTC. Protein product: CASRRWDGGEQFF.

CDR3 nucleotide sequence: TGTGCCAGCAGTTCAGGCGGTAGCGGGAGCGTCTACGAGCAGTACTTC. Residues: CASSSGGSGSVYEQYF. The chain is built from TRBV27 and TRBJ2-7; the match to TRBD2 covers 9 bases. The CDR3 extends over 16 amino acids. V gave up 4 bases and J gave up 3 bases; unmatched junction bases: 10. Germline V gene sequence: CDR1 MNHEY, CDR2 SMNVEV (reference sequence).

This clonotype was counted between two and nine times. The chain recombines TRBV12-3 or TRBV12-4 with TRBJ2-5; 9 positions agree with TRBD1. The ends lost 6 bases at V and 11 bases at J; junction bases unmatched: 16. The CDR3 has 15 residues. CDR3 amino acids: CASSPGQGWGNEQYF. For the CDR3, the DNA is TGTGCCAGCAGCCCAGGACAGGGGTGGGGGAATGAGCAGTACTTC.

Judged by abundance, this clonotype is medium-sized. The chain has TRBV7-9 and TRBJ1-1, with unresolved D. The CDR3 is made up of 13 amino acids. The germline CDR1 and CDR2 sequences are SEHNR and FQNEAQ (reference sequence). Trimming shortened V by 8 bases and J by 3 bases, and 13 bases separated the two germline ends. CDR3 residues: CASYRTPDTEAFF. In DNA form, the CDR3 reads TGTGCCAGCTATAGGACCCCGGACACTGAAGCTTTCTTT.

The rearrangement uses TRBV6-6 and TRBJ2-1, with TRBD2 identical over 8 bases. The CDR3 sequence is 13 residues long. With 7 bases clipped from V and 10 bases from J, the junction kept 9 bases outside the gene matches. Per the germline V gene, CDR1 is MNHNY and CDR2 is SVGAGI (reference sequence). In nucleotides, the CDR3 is TGTGCCAGCAATCTAGCGGGCTCCTACGAGCAGTTCTTC. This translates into CASNLAGSYEQFF.